These 20 T cell receptor beta chains were sequenced from one sample in a study of tissue T cells after allogeneic stem cell transplantation. The data were produced by immunoSEQ multiplex PCR, yet TCRdb's version contains in-frame clones alone and is incomplete. The table has fewer than 7,500 clones, 75% to 85% seen once. The sample here was blood, taken before transplantation. These receptors came from a man aged 35-75 years who later had graft-versus-host disease after an allogeneic stem cell transplant.

The chain links TRBV11-2 to TRBJ2-7, with D unclear. V was clipped by 5 bases and J by 6 bases, with 11 bases between them. CDR3 length equals 12 residues. Germline assignment: CDR1 SGHAT and CDR2 FQNNGV. The CDR3: CASSPIASEQYF. CDR3 DNA sequence: TGTGCCAGCAGCCCGATTGCCAGCGAGCAGTACTTC.

The chain combines TRBV10-2 with TRBJ1-5, with no clear D. Germline CDR1 WSHSY, CDR2 SAAADI. The ends were cut back, 5 bases at V and 0 bases at J, with 11 bases in the middle. This CDR3 is built from 15 residues. The CDR3 DNA reads as TGCGCCAGCAGTCGGACCGAGAATAGCAATCAGCCCCAGCATTTT. Its translation: CASSRTENSNQPQHF.

The sample holds a few counts of this clone. The J gene is TRBJ2-7, the V gene TRBV5-1; maybe TRBD2 (5 bases). This CDR3 contains 16 residues. V was shortened by 2 bases and J by 4 bases, with 19 bases between the two germline ends. Germline CDR1 and CDR2: SGHRS and YFSETQ. The CDR3 spells CASSFAAGLPPYEQYF. CDR3 coding DNA: TGCGCCAGCAGCTTCGCGGCAGGACTTCCACCGTACGAGCAGTACTTC.

In its sample, this clone was seen a few times. V and J are TRBV6-5 and TRBJ1-6; no firm D call. V was clipped by 7 bases and J by 6 bases, with 16 bases between them. CDR3 length: 15 residues. Germline lookup yields CDR1 MNHEY and CDR2 SVGAGI. The CDR3 DNA is TGTGCCAGCACTCCTGACTTGAAGCTTAATTCACCCCTCCACTTT. This translates into CASTPDLKLNSPLHF.

V gene TRBV19 combines with J gene TRBJ1-4, with unresolved D. The CDR3 covers 14 residues. Germline values: CDR1 LNHDA, CDR2 SQIVND (reference sequence). Trimming took 7 bases from V and 0 from J, leaving 9 bases between them. CDR3 residues: CASTRTATNEKLFF. CDR3 in DNA: TGTGCCAGTACCCGCACCGCAACTAATGAAAAACTGTTTTTT.

The chain uses TRBV10-3 and TRBJ1-4; 8 bases agree with TRBD1. The CDR3 extends over 14 amino acids. Germline loops: CDR1 ENHRY, CDR2 SYGVKD. V shed 8 bases, J shed 0 bases, and the junction held 2 bases outside the gene matches. The CDR3 here is CAIGQGTTNEKLFF. CDR3 nucleotide sequence: TGTGCCATCGGACAGGGAACAACTAATGAAAAACTGTTTTTT.

The J gene is TRBJ2-2, the V gene TRBV19, with D possibly being TRBD1 or TRBD2 (5 bases each). V was cut by 3 bases and J by 2 bases, with 13 bases left in between. This CDR3 region has 16 residues. CDR1 is LNHDA and CDR2 is SQIVND in the germline V gene (reference sequence). This CDR3 reads CASSILGVTNTGELFF. The CDR3 DNA is TGTGCCAGTAGTATTCTGGGGGTCACAAACACCGGGGAGCTGTTTTTT.

The chain joins TRBV9 to TRBJ1-2, with a possible D match to TRBD1 (5 bases). Germline CDR1 SGDLS, CDR2 YYNGEE. The CDR3 covers 12 residues. Trimming removed 2 bases from V and 7 bases from J, with 9 bases in between. This CDR3 reads CASSVGTGGYTF. In DNA form, the CDR3 reads TGTGCCAGCAGCGTGGGGACGGGTGGCTACACCTTC.

J is TRBJ1-3 and V is TRBV13; 8 bases are shared with TRBD1. CDR3 length: 16 amino acids. Losses at the gene ends were 3 bases for V and 0 bases for J; bases not matched to a gene: 4. Germline V gene sequence: CDR1 PRHDT, CDR2 FYEKMQ (reference sequence). The CDR3 loop reads CASSLMGQDSGNTIYF. The CDR3 nucleotides are TGTGCCAGCAGCTTGATGGGACAGGACTCTGGAAACACCATATATTTT. Full variable domain (rest looked up from reference TRBV13 and TRBJ1-3): AAGVIQSPRHLIKEKRETATLKCYPIPRHDTVYWYQQGPGQDPQFLISFYEKMQSDKGSIPDRFSAQQFSDYHSELNMSSLELGDSALYFCASSLMGQDSGNTIYFGEGSWLTVV.

This clone was counted a few times. V gene TRBV6-5 combines with J gene TRBJ1-2; D not certain. V lost 10 bases and J lost 4, with 10 bases in between. The CDR3 contains 11 residues. Germline CDR1 reads MNHEY; CDR2 reads SVGAGI. Written as DNA, the CDR3 is TGTGCCACCTTATCCATCTATGGCTACACCTTC. Translating gives CATLSIYGYTF.

This chain joins TRBV9 and TRBJ1-1; perhaps TRBD1 as D (6 bases). V lost 3 bases and J lost 0, with 15 bases in between. The CDR3 has 16 residues. The germline V gene encodes CDR1 SGDLS and CDR2 YYNGEE. The CDR3 DNA sequence: TGTGCCAGCAGCGGAGCCCGGGACACCTTGAACACTGAAGCTTTCTTT. Protein: CASSGARDTLNTEAFF.

The count of this clone is one. V usage is TRBV7-9 and J usage is TRBJ2-2, with 7 bases matching TRBD2. CDR1 SEHNR and CDR2 FQNEAQ come from the germline V gene (reference sequence). J was trimmed by 7 bases and V by 0 bases; bases with no gene match: 5. This CDR3 contains 15 residues. The CDR3 nucleotides are TGTGCCAGCAGCTTAGCGGGGGGGATCAACGGGGAGCTGTTTTTT. This encodes CASSLAGGINGELFF.

V gene TRBV20-1 combines with J gene TRBJ2-4; a weak D match, TRBD1 (6 bases). From germline, CDR1 is DFQATT and CDR2 SNEGSKA (reference sequence). The CDR3 extends over 15 amino acids. The ends were cut back, 3 bases at V and 5 bases at J, with 17 bases in the middle. Written as DNA, the CDR3 is TGCAGTGCTAGTCAATCACAGGGAGTCGAAAACATTCAGTACTTC. It yields the protein CSASQSQGVENIQYF.

This clone was counted a few times. The chain recombines TRBV7-3 with TRBJ1-1, with 7 positions matching TRBD1. V shed 6 bases and J 3 bases; nucleotides not matched to a gene: 4. Germline V gene sequence: CDR1 SGHTA, CDR2 FQGTGA. The CDR3 extends over 13 amino acids. CDR3 residues: CASSVDRDTEAFF. Written as DNA, the CDR3 is TGTGCCAGCAGTGTTGACAGGGACACTGAAGCTTTCTTT.

V and J are TRBV5-6 and TRBJ2-5; D gene unclear. The V and J ends lost 6 bases and 10 bases respectively, with 19 bases between them. There are 13 residues in the CDR3. The germline V gene has CDR1 SGHDT and CDR2 YYEEEE. The CDR3 reads CASTAVNELDQYF. The CDR3 DNA follows: TGTGCCAGCACCGCGGTGAACGAATTGGACCAGTACTTC.

J is TRBJ1-1 and V is TRBV3-1 (or the pseudogene TRBV3-2), with D possibly matching TRBD1 (6 bases). Germline CDR1 is LGHDT and CDR2 is YNNKEL (reference sequence). CDR3 length: 15 amino acids. Trimming took 3 bases from V and 6 from J, leaving 17 bases between them. CDR3 nucleotide sequence: TGTGCCAGCAGCCATAGAATGGTCAGGGGATCTGAAGCTTTCTTT. Amino acids: CASSHRMVRGSEAFF.

This sequence joins TRBV11-2 and TRBJ1-2; D is ambiguous. Germline lookup yields CDR1 SGHAT and CDR2 FQNNGV. CDR3 length: 14 residues. Deletions cut 2 bases from V and 4 bases from J, with 11 bases between. The chain's CDR3 is CASSLFSDLYGYTF. As DNA, the CDR3 is TGTGCCAGCAGCTTATTTTCAGACCTCTATGGCTACACCTTC.

The genes are TRBV27 and TRBJ2-3; 8 bases are a match to TRBD1. The ends lost 4 bases at V and 5 bases at J; junction bases unmatched: 2. Germline V gene sequence: CDR1 MNHEY, CDR2 SMNVEV (reference sequence). CDR3 size: 13 residues. This chain's CDR3 is CASSSTGEDTQYF. CDR3 bases: TGTGCCAGCAGTTCGACAGGGGAAGATACGCAGTATTTT.

The chain carries TRBV30 and TRBJ1-2; D gene uncertain. The germline V and J ends were trimmed by 0 bases and 4 bases, with 9 bases remaining between them. CDR1 is GTSNPN and CDR2 is SVGIG in the germline V gene (reference sequence). The CDR3 is 13 amino acids. CDR3 residues: CAWSVEAGYGYTF. CDR3 DNA: TGTGCCTGGAGTGTAGAGGCAGGCTATGGCTACACCTTC. The entire variable domain, with the rest obtained from reference TRBV30 and TRBJ1-2, is as follows: SQTIHQWPATLVQPVGSPLSLECTVEGTSNPNLYWYRQAAGRGLQLLFYSVGIGQISSEVPQNLSASRPQDRQFILSSKKLLLSDSGFYLCAWSVEAGYGYTFGSGTRLTVV.

The chain employs TRBV30 and TRBJ1-2; perhaps TRBD1 as D (5 bases). Germline CDR1 and CDR2: GTSNPN and SVGIG (reference sequence). V dropped 7 bases and J dropped 2 bases, with 14 bases sitting between them. CDR3 length: 13 amino acids. CDR3: CALYRRRNYGYTF. In DNA, the CDR3 is TGTGCCTTATACAGGAGGAGAAACTATGGCTACACCTTC.